The subject of this entry is one T cell receptor (beta chain). TCRdb re-called the PCR reads via MiXCR. The data show 6,600 or so clones, with 25% to 30% seen just once and about a sixth held by the top ten. This sample stems from a study of metastatic and nonmetastatic thyroid tumors. The entire patient cohort was treatment-naive prior to thyroid surgery. Per the germline V gene, CDR1 is MNHNS and CDR2 is SASEGT. The CDR3 is made up of 15 amino acids. V was trimmed by 4 bases and J by 7 bases, leaving 16 bases between them. This chain connects TRBV6-1 to TRBJ1-4, with D perhaps TRBD1 (6 bases). The sample comprised adjacent normal tissue. This TCR came from a female donor with papillary thyroid cancer or a benign thyroid nodule (not recorded which). Some clones in this sample may be carry-over from other donors' samples. CDR3 DNA: TGTGCCAGCAGTGGGTTTCCGGACAGACCTGAAAAACTGTTTTTT. This sequence encodes CASSGFPDRPEKLFF.